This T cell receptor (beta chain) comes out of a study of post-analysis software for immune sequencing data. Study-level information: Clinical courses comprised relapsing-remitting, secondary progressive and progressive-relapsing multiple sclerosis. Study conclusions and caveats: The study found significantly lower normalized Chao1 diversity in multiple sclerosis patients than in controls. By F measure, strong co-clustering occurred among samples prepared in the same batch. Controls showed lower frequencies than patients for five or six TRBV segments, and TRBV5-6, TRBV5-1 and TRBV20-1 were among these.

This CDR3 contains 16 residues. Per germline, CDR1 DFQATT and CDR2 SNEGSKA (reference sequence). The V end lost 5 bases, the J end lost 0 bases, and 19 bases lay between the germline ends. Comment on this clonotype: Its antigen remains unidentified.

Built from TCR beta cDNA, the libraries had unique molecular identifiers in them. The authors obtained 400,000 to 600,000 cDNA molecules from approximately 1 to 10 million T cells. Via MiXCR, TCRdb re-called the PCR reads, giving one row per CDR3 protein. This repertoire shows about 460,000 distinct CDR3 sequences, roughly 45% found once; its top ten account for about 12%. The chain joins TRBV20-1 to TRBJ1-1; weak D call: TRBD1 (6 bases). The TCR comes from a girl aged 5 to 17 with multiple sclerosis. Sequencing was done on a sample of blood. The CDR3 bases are TGCAGTGCTGTCCCCCGGGTAGGGGGGATGAACACTGAAGCTTTCTTT. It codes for CSAVPRVGGMNTEAFF.